The clone carrying this T cell receptor beta chain was observed at least ten times. Antigen specificity is unknown. Assembly of TCR beta libraries relied on iRepertoire HTBI primers together with Arm-PCR of CDR3 regions. Each CDR3 protein is one row after TCRdb ran MiXCR on the multiplex PCR reads. This sample has 390,000 or so distinct CDR3 sequences, with more than 20% found just once. These data are taken from a study of regulatory T cells in long-lasting Graves disease. The CDR3 is made up of 14 amino acids. CDR1 is MNHNS, CDR2 SASEGT, per germline. V lost 3 bases and J 3 bases, leaving 8 bases between the germline ends. Study outcomes and limitations: The study found TRBV28, TRBJ1-2 and TRBJ2-5 favored in persistent disease.

The time point was: persistent/refractory GD, antithyroid drugs over 5 years with positive TRAb. RNA extracted from PBMCs served as the sequencing template. The TCR sequence derives from a woman aged 40 to 50 with Graves disease. The rearrangement links TRBV6-1 to TRBJ2-2; D ambiguous. This material consisted of peripheral blood mononuclear cells (PBMCs), taken when the disease was refractory, from a patient treated with antithyroid drugs. The CDR3 here is CASSDSRDTGELFF. The DNA for the CDR3 is TGTGCCAGCAGTGACTCCCGGGACACCGGGGAGCTGTTTTTT.